This T cell receptor beta chain was documented in a study of blood T cell repertoires in COVID-19. Turning to the study itself: Collection of acute and convalescent COVID-19 samples took place in the United States, Italy and Spain. Sources were T cells, B-cell-depleted T cells, or PBMCs; the material itself was cDNA or gDNA.

How the authors handled the data: Nucleated cell number was recorded as an estimate derived from reference gene primer amplification. The repertoire was sequenced with immunoSEQ multiplex PCR; TCRdb's copy has only in-frame clones and lacks some. D and trimming were read from the DNA, whereas the V and J calls and clone size are those reported in that table. The table has some 530,000 clones, 70% to 90% seen once. This clonotype was sampled from a human donor in a cohort sampled during active COVID-19. Input material: peripheral blood.

In nucleotides, the CDR3 is TGTGCCAGCAGCTTGGGAGGGATACGCACAGATACGCAGTATTTT. It translates to CASSLGGIRTDTQYF. The V gene is TRBV5-6, the J gene TRBJ2-3, with a weak D call TRBD2 (5 bases). The length of the CDR3 is 15 residues. V lost 0 bases, J lost 1 base, and 9 bases lay in between. Germline V CDR1 and CDR2: SGHDT, YYEEEE.